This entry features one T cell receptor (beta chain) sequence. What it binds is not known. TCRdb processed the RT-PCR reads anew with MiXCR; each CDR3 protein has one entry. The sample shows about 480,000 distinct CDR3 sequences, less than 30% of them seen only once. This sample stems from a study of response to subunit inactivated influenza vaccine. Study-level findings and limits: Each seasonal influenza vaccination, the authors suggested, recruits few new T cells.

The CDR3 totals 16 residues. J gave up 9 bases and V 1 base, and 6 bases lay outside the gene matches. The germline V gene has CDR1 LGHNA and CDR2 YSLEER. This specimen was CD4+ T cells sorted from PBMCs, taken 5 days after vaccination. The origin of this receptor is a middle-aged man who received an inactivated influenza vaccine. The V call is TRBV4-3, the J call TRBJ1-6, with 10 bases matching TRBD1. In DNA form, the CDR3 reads TGCGCCAGCAGCCAAGCTTCGGGACAGGGGTCTTCACCCCTCCACTTT. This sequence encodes CASSQASGQGSSPLHF.